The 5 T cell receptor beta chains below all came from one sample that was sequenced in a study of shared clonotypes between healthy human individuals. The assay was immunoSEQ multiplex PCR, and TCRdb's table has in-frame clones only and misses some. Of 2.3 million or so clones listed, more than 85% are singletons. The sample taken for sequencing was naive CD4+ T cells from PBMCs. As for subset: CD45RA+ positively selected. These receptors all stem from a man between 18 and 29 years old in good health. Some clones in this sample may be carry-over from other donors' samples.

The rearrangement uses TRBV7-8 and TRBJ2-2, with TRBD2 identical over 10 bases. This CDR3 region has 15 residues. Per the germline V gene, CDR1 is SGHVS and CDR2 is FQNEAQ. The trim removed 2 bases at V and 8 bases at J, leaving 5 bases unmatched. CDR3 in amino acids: CASSLPLTSGGELFF. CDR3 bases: TGTGCCAGCAGCTTACCGTTGACTAGCGGGGGGGAGCTGTTTTTT.

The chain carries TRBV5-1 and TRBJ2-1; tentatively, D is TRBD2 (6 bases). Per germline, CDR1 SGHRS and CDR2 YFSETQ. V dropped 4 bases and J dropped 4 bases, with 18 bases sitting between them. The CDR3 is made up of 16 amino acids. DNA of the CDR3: TGCGCCAGCAGCCCTGAACTAGCTTCTCTATACAATGAGCAGTTCTTC. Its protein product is CASSPELASLYNEQFF.

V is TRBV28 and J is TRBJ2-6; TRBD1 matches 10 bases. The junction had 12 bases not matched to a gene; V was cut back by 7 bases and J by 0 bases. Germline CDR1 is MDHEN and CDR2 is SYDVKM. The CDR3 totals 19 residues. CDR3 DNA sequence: TGTGCCAGCACCAGGGGGGGGACAGGGGACTTCTCTGGGGCCAACGTCCTGACTTTC. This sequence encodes CASTRGGTGDFSGANVLTF. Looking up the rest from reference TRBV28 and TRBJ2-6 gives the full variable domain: DVKVTQSSRYLVKRTGEKVFLECVQDMDHENMFWYRQDPGLGLRLIYFSYDVKMKEKGDIPEGYSVSREKKERFSLILESASTNQTSMYLCASTRGGTGDFSGANVLTFGAGSRLTVL.

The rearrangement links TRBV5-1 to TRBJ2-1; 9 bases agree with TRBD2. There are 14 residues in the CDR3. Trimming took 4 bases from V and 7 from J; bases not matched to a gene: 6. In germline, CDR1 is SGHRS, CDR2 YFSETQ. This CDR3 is CASSPGLALNEQFF. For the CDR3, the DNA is TGCGCCAGCAGCCCCGGACTAGCGCTGAATGAGCAGTTCTTC.

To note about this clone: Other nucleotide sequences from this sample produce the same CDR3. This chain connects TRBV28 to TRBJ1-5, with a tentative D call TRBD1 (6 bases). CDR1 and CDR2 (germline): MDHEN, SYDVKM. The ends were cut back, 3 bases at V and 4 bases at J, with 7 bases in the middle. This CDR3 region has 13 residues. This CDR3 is CASSLTGNQPQHF. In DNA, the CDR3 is TGTGCCAGCAGTTTGACAGGAAATCAGCCCCAGCATTTT.